This record concerns one T cell receptor beta chain sequence. Its antigen is still unknown. These data belong to a study of cytomegalovirus exposure and HLA in healthy donors. The study's findings and limits: The study flagged around 150 TCR beta chains as cytomegalovirus-associated.

PCR used 60 Vbeta primers and 13 Jbeta primers. The table came from immunoSEQ multiplex PCR; TCRdb's copy has only in-frame clones and leaves some out. The sample totals 68,000 or so clones; its top ten clones hold 15% to 20%. Trimming removed 5 bases from V and 3 bases from J; junction bases left unmatched: 6. The germline gives CDR1 SEHNR, CDR2 FQNEAQ (reference sequence). The CDR3 is 15 residues long. The V and J genes are TRBV7-9 and TRBJ1-2, with 10 bases lining up with TRBD1. The sequence was obtained from a boy aged 5 to 17 in good health and CMV-seronegative. The sequencing sample was made of PBMCs. CDR3 bases: TGTGCCAGCAGCCGACAGGGGGCCTCGGACTATGGCTACACCTTC. Its translation: CASSRQGASDYGYTF.